Listed below are T cell receptor beta chains from one sample, sequenced in a study of T cells in Graves' hyperthyroidism and ophthalmopathy. TCRdb re-derived calls from the multiplex PCR reads in MiXCR, one entry per CDR3 protein. The table has 750,000 to 900,000 distinct CDR3 sequences, around 39% seen once. Source material: blood. These receptors were obtained from a man aged 18 to 29 with Graves' hyperthyroidism. CDR3s include the opening cysteine and the closing phenylalanine or tryptophan. The D gene is left open where the match is weak. A clone size is listed for some rows: how often the clone was seen (once, few, many), or a class if it is expanded.

d_gene: -; abundance: -; v_gene: TRBV13; j_gene: TRBJ2-5; len: 14; CDR3aa: CASSLTSLEETQYF; CDR3nt: TGTGCCAGCAGCCTCACTAGCCTAGAGGAGACCCAGTACTTC
d_gene: -; abundance: -; v_gene: TRBV7-9; j_gene: TRBJ1-2; len: 13; CDR3aa: CASSYPGFYGYTF; CDR3nt: TGTGCCAGCAGCTATCCAGGATTCTATGGCTACACCTTC
d_gene: -; abundance: once; v_gene: TRBV19; j_gene: TRBJ1-2; len: 15; CDR3aa: CASSPREGPNYGYTF; CDR3nt: TGTGCCAGTAGTCCCAGGGAGGGACCTAACTATGGCTACACCTTC
d_gene: TRBD1; abundance: -; v_gene: TRBV9; j_gene: TRBJ1-1; len: 16; CDR3aa: CASSDYRQGGIFKAFF; CDR3nt: TGTGCCAGCAGCGACTACCGACAGGGCGGAATCTTTAAAGCTTTCTTT
d_gene: TRBD1; abundance: few; v_gene: TRBV12-3/TRBV12-4; j_gene: TRBJ1-1; len: 15; CDR3aa: CASSHWDRGRTEAFF; CDR3nt: TGTGCCAGCAGTCATTGGGACAGGGGGCGAACTGAAGCTTTCTTT
d_gene: -; abundance: few; v_gene: TRBV10-3; j_gene: TRBJ2-5; len: 13; CDR3aa: CAISEGVGETQYF; CDR3nt: TGTGCCATCAGTGAAGGCGTGGGGGAGACCCAGTACTTC
d_gene: -; abundance: -; v_gene: TRBV6-6; j_gene: TRBJ1-5; len: 15; CDR3aa: CASSEMWQRNQPQHF; CDR3nt: TGTGCCAGCAGTGAAATGTGGCAGCGCAATCAGCCCCAGCATTTT
d_gene: TRBD2; abundance: -; v_gene: TRBV5-5; j_gene: TRBJ2-7; len: 14; CDR3aa: CASGGGGGSNEQYF; CDR3nt: TGTGCCAGCGGGGGGGGAGGAGGCTCCAACGAGCAGTACTTC
d_gene: TRBD1; abundance: few; v_gene: TRBV6-6; j_gene: TRBJ2-5; len: 13; CDR3aa: CASGDSLWETQYF; CDR3nt: TGTGCCAGCGGGGACAGTCTATGGGAGACCCAGTACTTC
d_gene: -; abundance: few; v_gene: TRBV12-3/TRBV12-4; j_gene: TRBJ1-6; len: 12; CDR3aa: CASTKGNSPLHF; CDR3nt: TGTGCCAGCACAAAGGGGAATTCACCCCTCCACTTT
d_gene: -; abundance: many; v_gene: TRBV5-4; j_gene: TRBJ2-5; len: 16; CDR3aa: CASSLEAGSVLETQYF; CDR3nt: TGTGCCAGCAGCTTGGAAGCGGGTTCGGTTTTGGAGACCCAGTACTTC
d_gene: -; abundance: many; v_gene: TRBV29-1; j_gene: TRBJ1-1; len: 15; CDR3aa: CSVEDLGTKNTEAFF; CDR3nt: TGCAGCGTTGAAGATCTCGGCACTAAGAACACTGAAGCTTTCTTT
d_gene: TRBD1; abundance: -; v_gene: TRBV12-3/TRBV12-4; j_gene: TRBJ1-1; len: 14; CDR3aa: CASTLGQGFTEAFF; CDR3nt: TGTGCCAGCACTCTCGGACAGGGGTTCACTGAAGCTTTCTTT
d_gene: -; abundance: -; v_gene: TRBV25-1; j_gene: TRBJ2-6; len: 14; CDR3aa: CASFGVPGANVLTF; CDR3nt: TGTGCCAGCTTCGGAGTTCCAGGGGCCAACGTCCTGACTTTC
d_gene: -; abundance: few; v_gene: TRBV7-9; j_gene: TRBJ2-7; len: 12; CDR3aa: CASSSGREVQYF; CDR3nt: TGTGCCAGCAGCTCGGGCAGGGAGGTGCAGTACTTC
d_gene: -; abundance: -; v_gene: TRBV6-4; j_gene: TRBJ1-1; len: 15; CDR3aa: CASSRTRPKNTEAFF; CDR3nt: TGTGCCAGCAGTCGCACGCGGCCCAAGAACACTGAAGCTTTCTTT
d_gene: -; abundance: -; v_gene: TRBV19; j_gene: TRBJ2-5; len: 15; CDR3aa: CASSSDRLPQETQYF; CDR3nt: TGTGCCAGTAGTTCGGACAGACTTCCCCAAGAGACCCAGTACTTC
d_gene: -; abundance: -; v_gene: TRBV7-8; j_gene: TRBJ1-1; len: 15; CDR3aa: CASSLGLGTNTEAFF; CDR3nt: TGTGCCAGCAGCTTGGGATTAGGGACGAACACTGAAGCTTTCTTT
d_gene: TRBD1; abundance: many; v_gene: TRBV12-3/TRBV12-4; j_gene: TRBJ2-7; len: 14; CDR3aa: CASTMDRESNEQYF; CDR3nt: TGTGCCAGCACTATGGACAGGGAGTCCAACGAGCAGTACTTC
d_gene: TRBD2; abundance: many; v_gene: TRBV10-3; j_gene: TRBJ2-7; len: 14; CDR3aa: CATLAAGVVREQYF; CDR3nt: TGTGCCACACTAGCAGCGGGAGTGGTACGGGAGCAGTACTTC
d_gene: -; abundance: -; v_gene: TRBV10-1; j_gene: TRBJ1-5; len: 13; CDR3aa: CASSMGYNQPQHF; CDR3nt: TGCGCCAGCAGTATGGGATACAATCAGCCCCAGCATTTT
d_gene: -; abundance: -; v_gene: TRBV2; j_gene: TRBJ2-6; len: 14; CDR3aa: CAGREPSGANVLTF; CDR3nt: TGTGCCGGCAGGGAACCCTCTGGGGCCAACGTCCTGACTTTC
d_gene: -; abundance: many; v_gene: TRBV20-1; j_gene: TRBJ1-2; len: 11; CDR3aa: CSASTGSGYTF; CDR3nt: TGCAGTGCTAGTACGGGGTCGGGCTACACCTTC
d_gene: -; abundance: many; v_gene: TRBV20-1; j_gene: TRBJ1-1; len: 11; CDR3aa: CSAKHITEAFF; CDR3nt: TGCAGTGCTAAGCACATAACTGAAGCTTTCTTT
d_gene: -; abundance: many; v_gene: TRBV9; j_gene: TRBJ1-5; len: 13; CDR3aa: CASSPPEGQPQHF; CDR3nt: TGTGCCAGCAGCCCCCCCGAAGGTCAGCCCCAGCATTTT
d_gene: -; abundance: few; v_gene: TRBV2; j_gene: TRBJ2-7; len: 13; CDR3aa: CASSPLNPGEQYF; CDR3nt: TGTGCCAGCAGTCCTTTGAACCCCGGCGAGCAGTACTTC
d_gene: -; abundance: few; v_gene: TRBV7-2; j_gene: TRBJ2-5; len: 13; CDR3aa: CASSPPGSETQYF; CDR3nt: TGTGCCAGCAGCCCCCCAGGTAGTGAGACCCAGTACTTC
d_gene: -; abundance: -; v_gene: TRBV7-2; j_gene: TRBJ1-6; len: 15; CDR3aa: CASSLIPDGNSPLHF; CDR3nt: TGTGCCAGCAGCTTAATCCCCGACGGCAATTCACCCCTCCACTTT
d_gene: -; abundance: -; v_gene: TRBV7-4; j_gene: TRBJ1-1; len: 15; CDR3aa: CASSSTWGQNTEAFF; CDR3nt: TGCGCCAGCAGCTCAACTTGGGGCCAGAACACTGAAGCTTTCTTT
d_gene: -; abundance: -; v_gene: TRBV4-1; j_gene: TRBJ1-2; len: 13; CDR3aa: CASREQGTYGYTF; CDR3nt: TGTGCCAGCAGGGAACAGGGTACCTATGGCTACACCTTC
d_gene: -; abundance: -; v_gene: TRBV25-1; j_gene: TRBJ2-5; len: 15; CDR3aa: CASSEYSLNGETQYF; CDR3nt: TGTGCCAGCAGTGAATATAGCCTCAACGGGGAGACCCAGTACTTC
d_gene: -; abundance: many; v_gene: TRBV7-3; j_gene: TRBJ2-7; len: 8; CDR3aa: CASSNPSF; CDR3nt: TGTGCCAGCAGCAACCCGTCCTTC
d_gene: -; abundance: -; v_gene: TRBV12-3/TRBV12-4; j_gene: TRBJ1-4; len: 16; CDR3aa: CASSSPGGTSNEKLFF; CDR3nt: TGTGCCAGCAGCTCTCCCGGGGGCACTTCTAATGAAAAACTGTTTTTT
d_gene: -; abundance: -; v_gene: TRBV6-4; j_gene: TRBJ2-3; len: 14; CDR3aa: CASSDPRRTDTQYF; CDR3nt: TGTGCCAGCAGTGACCCGAGGCGCACAGATACGCAGTATTTT
d_gene: TRBD2; abundance: -; v_gene: TRBV20-1; j_gene: TRBJ2-7; len: 15; CDR3aa: CSANTPGTSSYEQYF; CDR3nt: TGCAGTGCTAACACCCCCGGGACTAGCTCCTACGAGCAGTACTTC
d_gene: TRBD1; abundance: many; v_gene: TRBV7-9; j_gene: TRBJ1-1; len: 17; CDR3aa: CASSHVGTGEGGTEAFF; CDR3nt: TGTGCCAGCAGCCATGTTGGGACAGGGGAAGGAGGGACTGAAGCTTTCTTT
d_gene: -; abundance: -; v_gene: TRBV10-2; j_gene: TRBJ1-4; len: 13; CDR3aa: CASSEANNEKLLF; CDR3nt: TGCGCCAGCAGTGAGGCAAATAATGAAAAACTGCTTTTT
d_gene: -; abundance: few; v_gene: TRBV7-3; j_gene: TRBJ1-1; len: 14; CDR3aa: CASSTRGADTEAFF; CDR3nt: TGTGCCAGCAGCACCCGAGGCGCGGACACTGAAGCTTTCTTT
d_gene: -; abundance: -; v_gene: TRBV20-1; j_gene: TRBJ1-3; len: 15; CDR3aa: CSATPDSISGNTIYF; CDR3nt: TGCAGTGCTACACCAGACTCAATCTCTGGAAACACCATATATTTT
d_gene: TRBD2; abundance: -; v_gene: TRBV4-2; j_gene: TRBJ2-5; len: 20; CDR3aa: CASSQGLAMGGGAGAETQYF; CDR3nt: TGTGCCAGCAGCCAAGGTTTGGCCATGGGCGGGGGGGCCGGGGCGGAGACCCAGTACTTC
d_gene: -; abundance: -; v_gene: TRBV3-1; j_gene: TRBJ2-5; len: 16; CDR3aa: CASSQEAGLRQETQYF; CDR3nt: TGTGCCAGCAGCCAAGAAGCAGGGTTACGCCAAGAGACCCAGTACTTC
d_gene: -; abundance: many; v_gene: TRBV7-9; j_gene: TRBJ2-7; len: 12; CDR3aa: CASSLGLEGVNF; CDR3nt: TGTGCCAGCAGCTTAGGTCTAGAAGGCGTAAACTTC
d_gene: -; abundance: -; v_gene: TRBV5-1; j_gene: TRBJ2-5; len: 13; CDR3aa: CASSLDGEETQYF; CDR3nt: TGCGCCAGCAGCTTGGACGGGGAAGAGACCCAGTACTTC
d_gene: -; abundance: many; v_gene: TRBV7-9; j_gene: TRBJ2-7; len: 13; CDR3aa: CASSPGQLYEQYF; CDR3nt: TGTGCCAGCAGCCCCGGACAGCTCTACGAGCAGTACTTC
d_gene: TRBD1; abundance: -; v_gene: TRBV11-1; j_gene: TRBJ2-6; len: 19; CDR3aa: CASSTEASGTGFGANVLTF; CDR3nt: TGTGCCAGCAGCACCGAAGCCTCCGGGACAGGGTTTGGGGCCAACGTCCTGACTTTC
d_gene: -; abundance: -; v_gene: TRBV20-1; j_gene: TRBJ1-1; len: 13; CDR3aa: CSAATETYSEAFF; CDR3nt: TGCAGTGCCGCGACGGAAACCTACTCTGAAGCTTTCTTT
d_gene: -; abundance: few; v_gene: TRBV12-3/TRBV12-4; j_gene: TRBJ1-2; len: 12; CDR3aa: CASRNRAGGYTF; CDR3nt: TGTGCCAGCAGGAACAGGGCCGGGGGCTACACCTTC
d_gene: TRBD1; abundance: -; v_gene: TRBV15; j_gene: TRBJ2-1; len: 15; CDR3aa: CATSRAGTAYNEQFF; CDR3nt: TGTGCCACCAGCAGAGCTGGGACAGCTTACAATGAGCAGTTCTTC
d_gene: -; abundance: many; v_gene: TRBV10-3; j_gene: TRBJ1-5; len: 15; CDR3aa: CAISESGVGNQPQHF; CDR3nt: TGTGCCATCAGTGAGTCAGGAGTTGGCAATCAGCCCCAGCATTTT
d_gene: -; abundance: -; v_gene: TRBV5-1; j_gene: TRBJ1-1; len: 14; CDR3aa: CASSLSQVNTEAFF; CDR3nt: TGCGCCAGCAGCTTGTCACAGGTGAACACTGAAGCTTTCTTT